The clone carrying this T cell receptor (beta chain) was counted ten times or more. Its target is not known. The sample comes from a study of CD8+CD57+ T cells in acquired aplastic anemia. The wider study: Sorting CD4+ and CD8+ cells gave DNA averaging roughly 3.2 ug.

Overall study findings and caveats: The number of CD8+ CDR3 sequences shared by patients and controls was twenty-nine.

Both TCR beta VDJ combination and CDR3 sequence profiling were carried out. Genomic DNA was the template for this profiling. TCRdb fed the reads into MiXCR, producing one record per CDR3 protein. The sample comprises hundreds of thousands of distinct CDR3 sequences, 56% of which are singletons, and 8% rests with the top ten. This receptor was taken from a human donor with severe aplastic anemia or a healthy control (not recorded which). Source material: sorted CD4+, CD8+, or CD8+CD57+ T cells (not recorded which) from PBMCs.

CDR3 DNA: TGTGCCAGCACCAGGTACGAGGGAACTATGGGCTACACCTTC. Translated, it gives CASTRYEGTMGYTF. The chain carries TRBV6-1 and TRBJ1-2; D not resolved. The CDR3 runs to 14 residues. The V end was cut by 7 bases, the J end by 8 bases, with 20 bases between. Germline assignment: CDR1 MNHNS and CDR2 SASEGT.